The 27 T cell receptor beta chains in this list originate from one sample, sequenced in a study of blood T cells in healthy people across ages. The use of a sample-barcoded 5' primer and a J-beta primer mix characterized a second PCR of about 7 to 12 cycles. TCRdb reanalysed the 5' RACE reads using MiXCR and keeps one entry per CDR3 protein. Of approximately 760,000 distinct CDR3 sequences in the sample, around 25% were seen once. These data were likewise used in another study, on T cells of mothers and their children.

The sequenced sample consisted of blood. These TCRs come from a boy between 5 and 17 years old in good health.

The chain employs TRBV23-1 and TRBJ2-5; 7 positions match TRBD1. TRBV23-1 is an open reading frame, and its role is uncertain. Germline trimming cut 11 bases from V and 6 bases from J; bases unmatched to any gene: 12. The CDR3 sequence is 13 residues long. The CDR3 reads CAFSTGAEKTQYF. The CDR3 DNA sequence: TGCGCCTTCTCCACAGGGGCTGAGAAGACCCAGTACTTC.

This clonotype has just a few counts. The V and J genes are TRBV14 and TRBJ2-7; tentative D call: TRBD2 (7 bases). Germline lookup yields CDR1 SGHDN and CDR2 FVKESK. V was clipped by 4 bases and J by 6 bases, with 13 bases between them. This CDR3 comprises 13 residues. In DNA, the CDR3 is TGTGCCAGCAGCCCCCGTAGGGGGGGCGAGCAGTACTTC. Protein sequence: CASSPRRGGEQYF.

The chain is built from TRBV2 and TRBJ2-2; no clear D. V was cut by 4 bases and J by 0 bases, with 9 bases left in between. The CDR3 has 15 residues. The germline gives CDR1 SNHLY, CDR2 FYNNEI. The CDR3, as DNA: TGTGCCAGCAGTGCGACTTACCCGAACACCGGGGAGCTGTTTTTT. Its protein product is CASSATYPNTGELFF.

The J gene is TRBJ2-3, the V gene TRBV20-1, with D hard to call. The germline V gene has CDR1 DFQATT and CDR2 SNEGSKA (reference sequence). Deletions cut 0 bases from V and 1 base from J, with 5 bases between. CDR3 length equals 13 residues. CDR3 bases: TGCAGTGCTAGAGATTTGGGCACAGATACGCAGTATTTT. It yields the protein CSARDLGTDTQYF.

CDR3 DNA sequence: TGTGCCAGCAGTCGCTTGGGGCAGATCGACGGGGAGCTGTTTTTT. Protein product: CASSRLGQIDGELFF. This rearrangement joins TRBV27 to TRBJ2-2, with D possibly TRBD1 on 5 matching bases. Trimming stripped 5 bases from V and 7 bases from J, with 17 bases between. Germline CDR1 MNHEY, CDR2 SMNVEV (reference sequence). There are 15 residues in the CDR3.

V is TRBV13 and J is TRBJ1-5, with 9 nucleotides matching TRBD1. V was clipped by 3 bases and J by 4 bases; unmatched bases: 10. Germline V lookup: CDR1 PRHDT, CDR2 FYEKMQ (reference sequence). This CDR3 spans 17 amino acids. CDR3 coding DNA: TGTGCCAGCAGCTTCAGACAGGGGGATGGTAAAAATCAGCCCCAGCATTTT. Amino acid sequence: CASSFRQGDGKNQPQHF.

This clonotype has a handful of counts. The chain employs TRBV20-1 and TRBJ1-2; possibly TRBD1 for D (6 bases). The length of the CDR3 is 14 residues. Germline CDR1 and CDR2: DFQATT and SNEGSKA (reference sequence). Trimming took 1 base from V and 4 from J, leaving 13 bases between them. This chain's CDR3 is CSARAIQGVYGYTF. The CDR3 region has the DNA TGCAGTGCTAGAGCCATACAGGGAGTCTATGGCTACACCTTC.

This clonotype has more than one count but fewer than ten. Here the CDR3 DNA reads TGTGCCAGCAGGTCTGACAGCGGATCCTACGAGCAGTACTTC. It codes for CASRSDSGSYEQYF. This chain connects TRBV12-3 or TRBV12-4 to TRBJ2-7; D could derive from TRBD1 or TRBD2 (5 bases each). The V gene lost 6 bases and the J gene lost 1 base, with 13 bases spanning the gap. The CDR3 totals 14 residues.

The chain recombines TRBV5-5 with TRBJ2-1, with D maybe TRBD2 (7 bases). The CDR3 is 16 residues long. Germline V gene data show CDR1 as SGHKS and CDR2 as YYEKEE (reference sequence). V lost 1 base and J lost 7, with 18 bases in between. The CDR3 loop reads CASSLHGGQSLNEQFF. In nucleotides, the CDR3 is TGTGCCAGCAGCTTGCACGGGGGGCAAAGTTTGAATGAGCAGTTCTTC.

V gene TRBV20-1 combines with J gene TRBJ2-3, with 7 bases aligning to TRBD2. V lost 0 bases, J lost 7 bases, and 10 bases stayed unmatched. The germline gives CDR1 DFQATT, CDR2 SNEGSKA (reference sequence). The CDR3 spans 15 residues. Here the CDR3 DNA reads TGCAGTGCTAGAGATCACGCGCGGGAGCCTTATACGCAGTATTTT. Protein: CSARDHAREPYTQYF.

The chain links TRBV20-1 to TRBJ2-1; no definite D call. V lost 1 base to trimming and J lost 4 bases, with 8 bases between them. CDR3 size: 13 residues. Germline V gene lookup returns CDR1 DFQATT and CDR2 SNEGSKA (reference sequence). The CDR3 sequence is CSARGTQYNEQFF. The CDR3 coding sequence is TGCAGTGCTAGAGGTACTCAGTACAATGAGCAGTTCTTC.

This chain connects TRBV29-1 to TRBJ2-3, with TRBD2 matching over 13 bases. The CDR3 is made up of 16 amino acids. Trimming took 7 bases from V and 2 from J; bases not matched to a gene: 9. CDR1 and CDR2 (germline): SQVTM, ANQGSEA. The CDR3 DNA is TGCAGCGCAGAAATGACTAGCGGGGGGACCACAGATACGCAGTATTTT. It encodes CSAEMTSGGTTDTQYF.

A few counts support this clonotype. This sequence joins TRBV5-5 and TRBJ1-5, with no clear D. Germline CDR1 is SGHKS and CDR2 is YYEKEE (reference sequence). The CDR3 runs 16 residues. Trimming cost V 0 bases and J 3 bases, with 13 bases left between them. CDR3 in amino acids: CASSLGAQNPNQPQHF. The CDR3 DNA follows: TGTGCCAGCAGCTTGGGGGCCCAAAACCCCAATCAGCCCCAGCATTTT.

This clonotype was seen many times. This sequence joins TRBV7-2 and TRBJ2-7, with 10 bases lining up with TRBD1. The CDR3 is 14 residues long. Germline trimming cut 5 bases from V and 3 bases from J; bases unmatched to any gene: 4. From germline, CDR1 is SGHTA and CDR2 FQGNSA. CDR3 coding DNA: TGTGCCAGCAGCACCGGGACAGGGGACTACGAGCAGTACTTC. It translates to CASSTGTGDYEQYF.

This clonotype was counted a few times. The chain is built from TRBV6-1 and TRBJ1-4, with TRBD1 matching over 9 bases. Germline assignment: CDR1 MNHNS and CDR2 SASEGT. Trimming at V came to 5 bases and at J to 2 bases, leaving 9 bases not matched to a gene. This CDR3 is built from 17 residues. The CDR3 reads CASSPRTGVSTNEKLFF. Written as DNA, the CDR3 is TGTGCCAGCAGTCCCCGGACAGGGGTTTCGACTAATGAAAAACTGTTTTTT.

J is TRBJ2-3 and V is TRBV6-5; TRBD2 matches 12 bases. There are 16 residues in the CDR3. Trimming cost V 4 bases and J 5 bases; bases outside gene matches: 7. Looked up from germline, CDR1 is MNHEY and CDR2 is SVGAGI. This CDR3 is CASSSLAGGLIDTQYF. Written as DNA, the CDR3 is TGTGCCAGCAGTTCCCTAGCGGGGGGGCTAATAGATACGCAGTATTTT.

The chain links TRBV11-2 to TRBJ2-1, with D possibly matching TRBD2 (6 bases). Germline CDR1 is SGHAT and CDR2 is FQNNGV. This CDR3 has 15 residues. Trimming removed 5 bases from V and 8 bases from J, with 19 bases in between. The DNA for the CDR3 is TGTGCCAGCAGCCCCACGACTAGACTAGACGATGAGCAGTTCTTC. Its translation: CASSPTTRLDDEQFF.

J is TRBJ2-5 and V is TRBV7-9; weak D call: TRBD1 (6 bases). Germline CDR1 SEHNR, CDR2 FQNEAQ (reference sequence). V was shortened by 5 bases and J by 4 bases, with 14 bases between the two germline ends. The CDR3 covers 14 residues. CDR3 DNA sequence: TGTGCCAGCAGCCAGGGGAGTGTTGGAGAGACCCAGTACTTC. Translated, it gives CASSQGSVGETQYF.

The rearrangement joins TRBV12-3 or TRBV12-4 to TRBJ2-5, with D hard to call. The end of the DNA aligns better with TRBJ2-1, so the J call may be wrong. The CDR3 consists of 12 residues. The CDR3 is CASKPAGIEQFF. The DNA of the CDR3 is TGTGCCAGCAAACCCGCTGGGATTGAGCAGTTCTTC.

This clonotype was picked up a small number of times. V gene TRBV7-9 combines with J gene TRBJ2-7; 7 bases map to TRBD1. The CDR3 loop spans 13 amino acids. J gave up 6 bases and V 2 bases, and 4 bases lay outside the gene matches. The germline CDR1 and CDR2 sequences are SEHNR and FQNEAQ (reference sequence). The CDR3 nucleotides are TGTGCCAGCAGCTTAACTACAGGGGTCGAGCAGTACTTC. Amino acid sequence: CASSLTTGVEQYF.

V gene TRBV29-1 combines with J gene TRBJ2-7; the D call may be TRBD1 or TRBD2 (5 bases each). The germline gives CDR1 SQVTM, CDR2 ANQGSEA. The CDR3 spans 15 residues. Trimming removed 1 base at V and 0 bases at J, with 13 bases between. This chain's CDR3 is CSVEAPGTPSYEQYF. CDR3 bases: TGCAGCGTTGAAGCCCCAGGGACCCCCTCCTACGAGCAGTACTTC.

As regards this clonotype: At one boundary the junction diverges from the germline segment, which might be a read error. The rearrangement joins TRBV7-2 to TRBJ2-7, with D unclear. This CDR3 contains 13 residues. Germline V gene data show CDR1 as SGHTA and CDR2 as FQGNSA. The CDR3 is CASSKGFIYERYF. CDR3 in DNA: TGTGCCAGCAGCAAAGGGTTTATCTACGAGCGGTACTTC.

The chain joins TRBV20-1 to TRBJ2-3; TRBD2 aligns across 8 bases. The CDR3 runs to 19 residues. V lost 0 bases and J lost 0; bases outside the gene matches: 14. CDR1 is DFQATT and CDR2 is SNEGSKA in the germline V gene (reference sequence). The CDR3: CSARDLGGPGGTSTDTQYF. The CDR3 DNA reads as TGCAGTGCTAGAGATCTCGGGGGCCCGGGGGGGACGAGCACAGATACGCAGTATTTT.

This clonotype appeared a few times. This chain links TRBV7-2 with TRBJ2-5; no reliable D call. CDR3 length: 13 amino acids. Trimming removed 2 bases from V and 4 bases from J, with 8 bases in between. The V gene's germline CDR1 is SGHTA and CDR2 FQGNSA. The CDR3 spells CASSLIHPETQYF. The CDR3 coding sequence is TGTGCCAGCAGCTTAATCCACCCAGAGACCCAGTACTTC.

The rearrangement joins TRBV27 to TRBJ2-5; 9 nucleotides agree with TRBD1. The J call is in doubt because the DNA end fits TRBJ2-1 better. Germline CDR1 MNHEY, CDR2 SMNVEV (reference sequence). There are 16 residues in the CDR3. CDR3 coding DNA: TGTGCCAGCAGTCCACAGGGGGCGACGTACTACAATGAGCAGTTCTTC. Translation: CASSPQGATYYNEQFF.

This chain joins TRBV29-1 and TRBJ2-3; TRBD2 is a possible D gene (5 bases). The ends were cut back, 0 bases at V and 0 bases at J, with 13 bases in the middle. This CDR3 region has 16 residues. Per germline, CDR1 SQVTM and CDR2 ANQGSEA. The DNA of the CDR3 is TGCAGCGTTGAAGATGTTAAACCGGGGAGCACAGATACGCAGTATTTT. The encoded protein is CSVEDVKPGSTDTQYF.

The table lists this clonotype with a few counts. This chain uses TRBV2 with TRBJ2-3; D ambiguous. Germline V CDR1 and CDR2: SNHLY, FYNNEI. CDR3 length equals 11 residues. Trimming removed 7 bases at V and 6 bases at J, with 8 bases between. In DNA, the CDR3 is TGTGCCAGCATAGTAAGGGATACGCAGTATTTT. Residues: CASIVRDTQYF.